This paragraph reports one TCR beta chain. There is no known antigen for this receptor. Nothing much larger sits one base from this clone, and base qualities are not available. The run used an Illumina NovaSeq 6000. TCR cDNA was synthesized by 5'RACE template switching, which introduced a universal primer site and unique molecular identifiers. Priming of cDNA synthesis was performed from both the TCR alpha and TCR beta constant segments. Library amplification involved two PCR steps, and the second step added sample barcodes and sequencing adapters. Sequencing of the libraries was done on either Illumina HiSeq 2500 (2x100 bp) or NovaSeq (2x150 bp). As for the original processing: MIGEC handled demultiplexing of reads and collapsing into UMI consensus sequences, while MiXCR performed V(D)J alignment. Vaccine-responding clonotypes were defined with edgeR using replicate PBMC samples, requiring FDR below 0.01 and a log2 fold change above 5 up to day 15. Bulk clonotypes were assigned CD4 or CD8 identity according to which sequenced CD4 or CD8 repertoire held them at higher abundance. TCRdb reprocessing: public reads trimmed at Q25 with fastp, clones called with MiXCR, in-frame beta chains kept. Every entry covers one CDR3 protein and lists the most common genes and DNA from its rows. TCRdb's processing, not the authors' own work, is the source of the V and J calls. The sample table shows hundreds of thousands of distinct CDR3 sequences, and 3.6% are seen once. Of the sample, about 25% falls within the top ten clones.

The data stem from a study of T cells after yellow fever vaccination (dated by TCRdb to about 2019). Turning to the overall study: Libraries from fractions with low cell numbers were prepared with the SMART-Seq v4 Ultra Low Input RNA kit. Bulk TCR alpha and beta repertoires were sequenced longitudinally to track T-cell clones before and after primary and booster YFV17D yellow fever vaccination. Two healthy male donors, one aged 18 to 30 and one aged 30 to 40 years, were included in the cohort. Blood was drawn at multiple timepoints before and after primary and secondary immunization, with bulk PBMC replicates and cell subsets isolated. The investigation overall reported the following: FACS-sorted repertoires could contain abundant contaminating clonotypes from the bulk population, so computational filtering was required. After the booster, most clones that had expanded after primary vaccination were detected again (about 97% of CD4 and 88% of CD8), suggesting broad maintenance of memory. The secondary T-cell response was weaker than the primary response but faster, peaking on day 5 instead of day 15. A small fraction of clonotypes showed up in both the CD4 and CD8 compartments, probably as a result of convergent recombination. Because the study included only a couple of donors, the extent to which the findings can be generalized is limited.

The treatment or condition label on this specimen signifies: live attenuated yellow fever vaccine strain. Two biological replicates of bulk PBMCs were collected at each blood-draw timepoint. PBMCs were isolated from peripheral blood using a standard Ficoll-Paque protocol. RNA was extracted with TriZol from bulk PBMCs, CD4 and CD8 fractions, and dextramer-positive and dextramer-negative fractions. From a lookup of the germline V gene, CDR1 and CDR2 are SGDLS and YYNGEE. Its CDR3 holds 15 amino acids, cysteine through phenylalanine. Only the CDR3 portion is preserved as DNA: 45 bases, with reading frame beginning at the first base. V and J lose 4 bases and 1 base, and a span of 14 bases separates them.

The TCR sequence derives from a man between 18 and 29 years old who received the YFV17D yellow fever vaccine. Sequencing was performed on PBMCs, taken on the day of the yellow fever booster vaccination. The sequence is built from TRBV9 and TRBJ1-1, with the D gene too uncertain to name. The DNA is as follows: TGTGCCAGCAGCCCCGAACCCTCAGAGAACACTGAAGCTTTCTTT. It encodes CASSPEPSENTEAFF.